A selection of T cell receptor beta chains follows, all from one sample in a study of beta chain features in type 1 diabetes. Assay used: immunoSEQ multiplex PCR; TCRdb lists only in-frame clones, some missing. The repertoire has approximately 170,000 clones, over 55% of them found once; the top ten carry 0.08% to 0.09%. The sample taken for sequencing was naive CD4+ T cells from blood. The receptors here all came from a man between 25 and 39 years old with type 1 diabetes. Both conserved end residues are trimmed from each CDR3. A D gene is named only where the DNA matches it firmly. Where a row states a size, it is once, few, many or the class of an expanded clone; other rows omit it.

abundance	v_gene	j_gene	d_gene	CDR3aa
few	TRBV30	TRBJ1-5	NA	AWTKESNQPQH
few	TRBV30	TRBJ1-2	NA	AWSGTESGYT
NA	TRBV5-1	TRBJ2-4	TRBD1	ASSLGQGLAKNIQY
NA	TRBV29-1	TRBJ1-1	TRBD1	SVEDQGATEAF
few	TRBV7-9	TRBJ2-5	NA	ASSFLFRGRAEETQY
NA	TRBV30	TRBJ2-2	NA	AWSVLLNRAKGTGELF
NA	TRBV7-9	TRBJ2-4	TRBD1	ASSLAGGKSQNIQY
NA	TRBV13	TRBJ2-1	TRBD1	ASSPNPDRVHEQF
NA	TRBV7-2	TRBJ2-5	TRBD1	ASSFLLDRGETQY
NA	TRBV30	TRBJ1-4	NA	AWSVGEKLF
NA	TRBV5-1	TRBJ2-7	NA	ASSLAESYEQY
NA	TRBV7-9	TRBJ1-2	NA	ASSFGDSTNYGYT
NA	TRBV6-5	TRBJ1-5	NA	ASSYRRDQPQH
few	TRBV9	TRBJ2-1	NA	ASSVADYNEQF
NA	TRBV2	TRBJ2-5	TRBD2	ASKDNLAGQETQY